This T cell receptor (beta chain) was found in a study of control samples from healthy donors and cancer patients. Profiled with immunoSEQ multiplex PCR; TCRdb holds only in-frame clones, not every one. The top ten clones hold around 5.1% of a sample with around 180,000 clones, around 90% of them seen once. This clonotype was obtained from a woman aged 30 to 39 in good health. The source material was blood.

The CDR3 reads CASSSPGAGANVLTF. The DNA of the CDR3 is TGTGCCAGCAGTTCCCCCGGGGCAGGGGCCAACGTCCTGACTTTC. The V gene is TRBV28, the J gene TRBJ2-6, with D possibly called TRBD1 or TRBD2 (5 bases each). Per germline, CDR1 MDHEN and CDR2 SYDVKM. V dropped 4 bases and J dropped 4 bases, with 11 bases sitting between them. This CDR3 region has 15 residues. The full variable domain, rest sourced from reference TRBV28 and TRBJ2-6, is DVKVTQSSRYLVKRTGEKVFLECVQDMDHENMFWYRQDPGLGLRLIYFSYDVKMKEKGDIPEGYSVSREKKERFSLILESASTNQTSMYLCASSSPGAGANVLTFGAGSRLTVL.